This record concerns one T cell receptor beta chain sequence. These data belong to a study of blood T cell repertoires in COVID-19. Germline V gene sequence: CDR1 WSHSY, CDR2 SAAADI. Between the trimmed V and J ends, which lost 2 bases and 4 bases, there was a span of 14 bases. The CDR3 is 15 residues long. Original handling: Estimation of nucleated cell counts was performed using reference gene primer amplification. Assay used: immunoSEQ multiplex PCR; TCRdb lists only in-frame clones, some missing. The V and J calls and clone size were taken over from that table, and D and trimming were inferred from the DNA. The sample carries about 95,000 clones, about 85% recorded once.

The sample taken for sequencing was peripheral blood. The receptor was isolated from an elderly man with active or convalescent COVID-19. The chain combines TRBV10-2 with TRBJ1-2; D remains unclear. CDR3 sequence reads: CASSEGPSHGYGYTF. In DNA, the CDR3 is TGCGCCAGCAGTGAGGGCCCCTCACATGGCTATGGCTACACCTTC.